This T cell receptor beta chain derives from a study of T cell changes during pregnancy in multiple sclerosis. TCRdb keeps only in-frame clones here, not all; method: immunoSEQ multiplex PCR. The sample yields about 53,000 clones, around 90% seen once. There are 15 residues in the CDR3. Sequences were derived from CD4+ T cells from peripheral blood mononuclear cells, sampled in the third trimester of pregnancy. The chain joins TRBV21-1 to TRBJ2-7; the table assigns TRBD1, which was not confirmed against the DNA. TRBV21-1 is a pseudogene. The sequence came from a female donor with multiple sclerosis, enrolled in a pregnancy study. Here the CDR3 reads CASSPRQALTYEQYF. Written as DNA, the CDR3 is TGTGCCAGCAGCCCTAGACAGGCCCTCACCTACGAGCAGTACTTC.